Given below is one T cell receptor beta chain in context. This CDR3 contains 14 residues. The germline V gene has CDR1 MNHNY and CDR2 SVGAGI (reference sequence). V lost 7 bases and J lost 2; bases outside the gene matches: 6. These data are taken from a study of blood T cell repertoires in COVID-19. Turning to the study itself: Sources were T cells, B-cell-depleted T cells, or PBMCs; the material itself was cDNA or gDNA.

Original methodology: Using reference gene primer amplification, nucleated cell counts were estimated. The protocol was immunoSEQ multiplex PCR, while the TCRdb copy is restricted to in-frame clones and leaves out a portion. The DNA was the basis for D and trimming; V, J and clone size are from that table. There are fewer than 50,000 clones in the sample; 65% to 90% occur only once, and around 8% lies in the top ten. The chain links TRBV6-6 to TRBJ2-3; 7 bases are shared with TRBD1. The sequence came from a human donor in a cohort sampled during active COVID-19. Sequences were obtained from peripheral blood. The CDR3 here is CASNKDRLTDTQYF. The CDR3 DNA reads TGTGCCAGCAATAAGGACAGGCTCACAGATACGCAGTATTTT.